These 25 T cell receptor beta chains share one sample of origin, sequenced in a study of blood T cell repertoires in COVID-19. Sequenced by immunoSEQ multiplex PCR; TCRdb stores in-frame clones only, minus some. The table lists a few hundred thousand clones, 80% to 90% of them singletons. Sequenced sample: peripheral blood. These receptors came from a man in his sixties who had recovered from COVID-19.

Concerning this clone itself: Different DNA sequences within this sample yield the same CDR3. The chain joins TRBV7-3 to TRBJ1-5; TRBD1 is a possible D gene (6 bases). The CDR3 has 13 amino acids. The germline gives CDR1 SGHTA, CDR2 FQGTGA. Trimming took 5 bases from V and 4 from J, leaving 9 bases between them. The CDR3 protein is CASSPDSNQPQHF. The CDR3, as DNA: TGTGCCAGCAGCCCGGACAGTAATCAGCCCCAGCATTTT.

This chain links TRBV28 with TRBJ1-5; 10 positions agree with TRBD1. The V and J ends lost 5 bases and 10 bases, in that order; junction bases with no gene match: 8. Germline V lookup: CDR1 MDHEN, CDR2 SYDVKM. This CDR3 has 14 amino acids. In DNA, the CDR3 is TGTGCCAGCAGTCCCCCGGGACAGGGGAAACCCCAGCATTTT. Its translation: CASSPPGQGKPQHF.

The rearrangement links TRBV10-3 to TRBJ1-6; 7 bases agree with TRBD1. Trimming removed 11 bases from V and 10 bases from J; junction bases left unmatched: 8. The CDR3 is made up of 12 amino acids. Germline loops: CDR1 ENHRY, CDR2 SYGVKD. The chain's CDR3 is CAGRDSGSPLHF. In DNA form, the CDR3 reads TGTGCCGGTCGGGACAGTGGGTCACCCCTCCACTTT.

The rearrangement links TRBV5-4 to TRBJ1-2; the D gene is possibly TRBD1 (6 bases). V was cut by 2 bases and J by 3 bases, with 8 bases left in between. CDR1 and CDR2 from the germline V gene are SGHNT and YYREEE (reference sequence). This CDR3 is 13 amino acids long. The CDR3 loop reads CASSLQGDYGYTF. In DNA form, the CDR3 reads TGTGCCAGCAGCTTACAGGGAGACTATGGCTACACCTTC.

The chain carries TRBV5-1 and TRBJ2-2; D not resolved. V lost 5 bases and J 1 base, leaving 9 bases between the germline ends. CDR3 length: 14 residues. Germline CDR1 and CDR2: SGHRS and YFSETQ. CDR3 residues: CASSPPVNTGELFF. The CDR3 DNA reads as TGCGCCAGCAGTCCCCCTGTGAACACCGGGGAGCTGTTTTTT.

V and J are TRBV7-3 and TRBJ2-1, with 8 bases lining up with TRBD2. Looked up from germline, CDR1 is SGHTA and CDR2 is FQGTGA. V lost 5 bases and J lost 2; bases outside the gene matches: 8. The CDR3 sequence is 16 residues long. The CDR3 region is CASSVQAGDTYNEQFF. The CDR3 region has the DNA TGTGCCAGCAGCGTCCAAGCGGGAGACACCTACAATGAGCAGTTCTTC.

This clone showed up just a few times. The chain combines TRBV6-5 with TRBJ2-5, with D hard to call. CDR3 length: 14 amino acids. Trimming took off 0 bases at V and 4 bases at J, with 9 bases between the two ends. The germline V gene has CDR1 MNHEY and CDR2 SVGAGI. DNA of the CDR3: TGTGCCAGCAGTTACTCGCGGTTGGCAGAGACCCAGTACTTC. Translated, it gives CASSYSRLAETQYF.

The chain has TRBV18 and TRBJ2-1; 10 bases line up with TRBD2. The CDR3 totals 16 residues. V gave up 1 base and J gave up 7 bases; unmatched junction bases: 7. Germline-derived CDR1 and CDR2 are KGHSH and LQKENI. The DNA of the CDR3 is TGTGCCAGCTCACCACTACCAACTAGCGGGAATAATGAGCAGTTCTTC. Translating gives CASSPLPTSGNNEQFF.

This CDR3 reads CASSAEQNTEAFF. The DNA of the CDR3 is TGTGCCAGCAGCGCCGAACAGAACACTGAAGCTTTCTTT. The chain links TRBV9 to TRBJ1-1; D not resolved. CDR1 and CDR2 from the germline V gene are SGDLS and YYNGEE. Trimming pared 3 bases from V and 1 base from J, leaving 7 bases between. The CDR3 has 13 residues.

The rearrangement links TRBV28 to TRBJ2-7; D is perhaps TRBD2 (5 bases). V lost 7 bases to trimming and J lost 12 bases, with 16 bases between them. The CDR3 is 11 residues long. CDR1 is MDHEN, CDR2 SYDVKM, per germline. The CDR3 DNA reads TGTGCCAGCAACAAACGGAGGAGGCCGTACTTC. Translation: CASNKRRRPYF.

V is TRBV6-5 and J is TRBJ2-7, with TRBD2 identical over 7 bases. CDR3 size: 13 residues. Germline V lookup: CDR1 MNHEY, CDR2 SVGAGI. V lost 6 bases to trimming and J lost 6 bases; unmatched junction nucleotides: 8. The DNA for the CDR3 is TGTGCCAGCAGCGGCGTGGGAGGGCGCGAGCAGTACTTC. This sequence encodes CASSGVGGREQYF.

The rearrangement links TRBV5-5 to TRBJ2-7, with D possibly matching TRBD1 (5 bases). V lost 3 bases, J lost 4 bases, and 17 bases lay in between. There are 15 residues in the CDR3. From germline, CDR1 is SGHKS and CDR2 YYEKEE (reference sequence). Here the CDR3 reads CASSSTPQGPYEQYF. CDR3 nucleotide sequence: TGTGCCAGCAGCTCGACACCGCAGGGCCCATACGAGCAGTACTTC. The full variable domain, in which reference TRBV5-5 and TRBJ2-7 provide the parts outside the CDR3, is DAGVTQSPTHLIKTRGQQVTLRCSPISGHKSVSWYQQVLGQGPQFIFQYYEKEERGRGNFPDRFSARQFPNYSSELNVNALLLGDSALYLCASSSTPQGPYEQYFGPGTRLTVT.

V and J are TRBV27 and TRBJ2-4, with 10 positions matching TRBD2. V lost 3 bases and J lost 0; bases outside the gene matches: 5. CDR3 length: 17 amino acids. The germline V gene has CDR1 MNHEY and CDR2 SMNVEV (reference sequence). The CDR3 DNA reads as TGTGCCAGCAGTTTCCTGACTAGCGGGTCAGCCAAAAACATTCAGTACTTC. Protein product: CASSFLTSGSAKNIQYF.

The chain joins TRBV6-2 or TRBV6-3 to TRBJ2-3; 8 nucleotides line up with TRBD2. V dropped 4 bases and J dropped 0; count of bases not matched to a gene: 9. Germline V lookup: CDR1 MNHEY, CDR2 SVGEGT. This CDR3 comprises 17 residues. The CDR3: CASSWRQRGSSTDTQYF. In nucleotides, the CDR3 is TGTGCCAGCAGTTGGCGACAGCGGGGGTCTAGCACAGATACGCAGTATTTT.

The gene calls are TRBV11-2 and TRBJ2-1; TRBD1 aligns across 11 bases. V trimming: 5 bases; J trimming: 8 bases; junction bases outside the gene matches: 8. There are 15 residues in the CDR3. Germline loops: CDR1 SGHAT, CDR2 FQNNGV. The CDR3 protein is CASSLGQGALDEQFF. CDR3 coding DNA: TGTGCCAGCAGCCTCGGACAGGGGGCATTGGATGAGCAGTTCTTC. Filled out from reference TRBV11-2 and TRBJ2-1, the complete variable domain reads EAGVAQSPRYKIIEKRQSVAFWCNPISGHATLYWYQQILGQGPKLLIQFQNNGVVDDSQLPKDRFSAERLKGVDSTLKIQPAKLEDSAVYLCASSLGQGALDEQFFGPGTRLTVL.

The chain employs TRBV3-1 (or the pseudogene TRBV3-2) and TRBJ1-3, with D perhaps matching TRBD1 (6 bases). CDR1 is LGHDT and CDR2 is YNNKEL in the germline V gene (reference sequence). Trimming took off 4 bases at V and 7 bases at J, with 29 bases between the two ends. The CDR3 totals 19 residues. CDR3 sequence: CASSPLTGTQGNPRNTIYF. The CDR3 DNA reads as TGTGCCAGCAGCCCGCTTACCGGGACACAAGGGAACCCCCGGAACACCATATATTTT.

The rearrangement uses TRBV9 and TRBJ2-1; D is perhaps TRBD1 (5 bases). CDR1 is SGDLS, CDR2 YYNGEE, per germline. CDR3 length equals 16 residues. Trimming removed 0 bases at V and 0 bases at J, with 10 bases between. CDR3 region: CASSVAGSSSYNEQFF. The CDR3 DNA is TGTGCCAGCAGCGTAGCAGGGTCGAGCTCCTACAATGAGCAGTTCTTC.

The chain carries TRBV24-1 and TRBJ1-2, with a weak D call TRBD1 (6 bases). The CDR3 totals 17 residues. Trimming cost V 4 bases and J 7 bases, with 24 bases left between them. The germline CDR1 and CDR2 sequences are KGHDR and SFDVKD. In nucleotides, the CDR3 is TGTGCCACCAGTGAAAGAGACCAAAAGGGGGGGCGAGGTGGCTACACCTTC. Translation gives CATSERDQKGGRGGYTF.

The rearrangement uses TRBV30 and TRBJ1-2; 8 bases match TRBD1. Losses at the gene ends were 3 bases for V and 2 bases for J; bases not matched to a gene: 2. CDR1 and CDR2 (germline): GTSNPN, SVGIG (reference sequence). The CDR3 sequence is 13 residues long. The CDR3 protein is CAWSRQGNYGYTF. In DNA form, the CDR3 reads TGTGCCTGGAGCCGACAGGGGAACTATGGCTACACCTTC.

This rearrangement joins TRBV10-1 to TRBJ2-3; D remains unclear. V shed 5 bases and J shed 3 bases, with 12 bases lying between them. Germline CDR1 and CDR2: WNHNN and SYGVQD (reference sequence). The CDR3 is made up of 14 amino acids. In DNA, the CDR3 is TGCGCCAGCAGTCAGCGAGTTAAAACAGATACGCAGTATTTT. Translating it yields CASSQRVKTDTQYF.

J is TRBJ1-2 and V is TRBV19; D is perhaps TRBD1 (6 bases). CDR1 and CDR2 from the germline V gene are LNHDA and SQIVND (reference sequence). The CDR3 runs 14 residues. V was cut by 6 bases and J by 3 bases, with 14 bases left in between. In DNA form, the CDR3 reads TGTGCCAGTAGGCCCAGGGGAGTTGACTATGGCTACACCTTC. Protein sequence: CASRPRGVDYGYTF. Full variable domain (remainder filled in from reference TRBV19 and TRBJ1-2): DGGITQSPKYLFRKEGQNVTLSCEQNLNHDAMYWYRQDPGQGLRLIYYSQIVNDFQKGDIAEGYSVSREKKESFPLTVTSAQKNPTAFYLCASRPRGVDYGYTFGSGTRLTVV.

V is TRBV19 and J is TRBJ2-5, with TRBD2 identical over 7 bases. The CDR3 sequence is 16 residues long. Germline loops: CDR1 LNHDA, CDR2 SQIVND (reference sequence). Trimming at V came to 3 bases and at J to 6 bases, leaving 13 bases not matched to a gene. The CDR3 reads CASSISWGGLVKTQYF. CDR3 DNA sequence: TGTGCCAGTAGTATCTCTTGGGGGGGATTGGTTAAGACCCAGTACTTC.

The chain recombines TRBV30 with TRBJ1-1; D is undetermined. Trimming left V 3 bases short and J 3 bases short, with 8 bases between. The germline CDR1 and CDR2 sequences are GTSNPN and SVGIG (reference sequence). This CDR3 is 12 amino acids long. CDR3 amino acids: CAWSRGDTEAFF. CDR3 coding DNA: TGTGCCTGGAGCCGAGGCGACACTGAAGCTTTCTTT.

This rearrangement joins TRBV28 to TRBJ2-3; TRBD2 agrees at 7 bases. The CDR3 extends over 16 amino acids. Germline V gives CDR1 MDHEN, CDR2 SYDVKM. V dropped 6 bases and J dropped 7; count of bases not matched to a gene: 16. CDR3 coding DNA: TGTGCCAGCAGCCCAGGGTCATCGGGGGGAGGGAATACGCAGTATTTT. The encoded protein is CASSPGSSGGGNTQYF.

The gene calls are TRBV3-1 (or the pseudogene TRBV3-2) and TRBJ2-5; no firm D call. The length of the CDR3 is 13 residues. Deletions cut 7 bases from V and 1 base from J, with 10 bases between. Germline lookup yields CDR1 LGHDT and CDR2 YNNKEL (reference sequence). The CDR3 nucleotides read TGTGCCAGCACCACGCACGGCCAAGAGACCCAGTACTTC. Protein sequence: CASTTHGQETQYF.